The 25 T cell receptor beta chains below all came from one sample that was sequenced in a study of response to subunit inactivated influenza vaccine listed by TCRdb under 2018. The library relied on RT-PCR. The listed sequencing device is Illumina HiSeq 2500. In-frame beta chains were kept once TCRdb had trimmed the public reads at Q25 with fastp and called clones with MiXCR. Rows matching on CDR3 protein sequence are summarized as one entry with the most common DNA and genes. The sample table lists 860,000 or so distinct CDR3 sequences, 20% to 25% of them with a count of one. The top ten constitute more than 8.5% of the sample. This material consisted of PBMCs from blood, taken 4 to 6 days after vaccination. Receptor source: a man aged 50 to 60 who received an inactivated influenza vaccine. Donor details come from another sample of the same person, matched by shared clones.

This clonotype was detected a few times. This chain connects TRBV20-1 to TRBJ2-5; perhaps TRBD1 as D (5 bases). The CDR3 spans 16 residues. Germline lookup yields CDR1 DFQATT and CDR2 SNEGSKA (reference sequence). V was shortened by 5 bases and J by 5 bases, with 24 bases between the two germline ends. The CDR3, as DNA: TGCAGTGCTCCCGCCTCTTGGGGCTCAACCCAGGAGACCCAGTACTTC. It translates to CSAPASWGSTQETQYF.

This clonotype was detected a few times. The CDR3 here is CASSYRDISYEQYF. In DNA form, the CDR3 reads TGTGCCAGCAGTTATAGGGACATCTCCTACGAGCAGTACTTC. The V gene is TRBV6-2 or TRBV6-3, the J gene TRBJ2-7, with D maybe TRBD1 (6 bases). V was clipped by 3 bases and J by 0 bases, with 9 bases between them. Germline V gene sequence: CDR1 MNHEY, CDR2 SVGEGT. The CDR3 runs 14 residues.

The chain couples TRBV12-3 or TRBV12-4 to TRBJ1-2; D unclear. The CDR3 extends over 15 amino acids. V shed 5 bases and J shed 3 bases, with 16 bases lying between them. CDR3 residues: CASSPGVLWHYGYTF. In DNA form, the CDR3 reads TGTGCCAGCAGTCCCGGGGTTCTATGGCACTATGGCTACACCTTC.

The V and J genes are TRBV7-3 and TRBJ2-1; D might be TRBD2 (6 bases). V gave up 2 bases and J gave up 4 bases, with 18 bases separating them. The CDR3 is 17 amino acids. Germline CDR1 reads SGHTA; CDR2 reads FQGTGA. CDR3 protein: CASSLSPGAGEYNEQFF. In nucleotides, the CDR3 is TGTGCCAGCAGCTTATCTCCGGGAGCAGGAGAGTACAATGAGCAGTTCTTC.

This chain connects TRBV5-4 to TRBJ1-6; D is unresolved. The CDR3 contains 15 residues. CDR1 and CDR2 (germline): SGHNT, YYREEE (reference sequence). The CDR3 region is CAPWHLNSYNSPLHF. CDR3 DNA sequence: TGTGCACCGTGGCACTTGAACTCCTATAATTCACCCCTCCACTTT. The whole variable domain, remainder taken from reference TRBV5-4 and TRBJ1-6, is ETGVTQSPTHLIKTRGQQVTLRCSSQSGHNTVSWYQQALGQGPQFIFQYYREEENGRGNFPPRFSGLQFPNYSSELNVNALELDDSALYLCAPWHLNSYNSPLHFGNGTRLTVT.

This chain connects TRBV20-1 to TRBJ1-2; D not certain. V lost 3 bases and J lost 4, with 12 bases in between. There are 13 residues in the CDR3. Germline values: CDR1 DFQATT, CDR2 SNEGSKA (reference sequence). CDR3 DNA: TGCAGTGCTAGGACCCGTTCTTTCTATGGCTACACCTTC. This translates into CSARTRSFYGYTF.

There are a few counts of this clonotype. This chain uses TRBV7-2 with TRBJ1-1, with no clear D. Deletions cut 7 bases from V and 0 bases from J, with 6 bases between. Germline V gene sequence: CDR1 SGHTA, CDR2 FQGNSA. The CDR3 spans 12 residues. The CDR3 is CASTLMNTEAFF. DNA of the CDR3: TGTGCCAGCACCCTCATGAACACTGAAGCTTTCTTT.

This clonotype was counted ten times or more. The V gene is TRBV6-5, the J gene TRBJ2-5; 7 bases map to TRBD1. V shed 0 bases and J 5 bases; nucleotides not matched to a gene: 3. The CDR3 consists of 14 residues. CDR1 is MNHEY, CDR2 SVGAGI, per germline. The CDR3 DNA follows: TGTGCCAGCAGTTACTCGACAGGGCCCGAGACCCAGTACTTC. It is translated as CASSYSTGPETQYF.

This clonotype was seen many times. V is TRBV4-1 and J is TRBJ2-1; TRBD2 aligns across 10 bases. The germline V gene has CDR1 MGHRA and CDR2 YSYEKL. V shed 6 bases, J shed 6 bases, and the junction held 8 bases outside the gene matches. CDR3 length: 15 amino acids. The CDR3 DNA sequence: TGCGCCAGCAGTCGAGGACTAGCGGAACCCAATGAGCAGTTCTTC. Encoded protein: CASSRGLAEPNEQFF.

The V and J genes are TRBV6-1 and TRBJ1-5; D gene ambiguous. The germline gives CDR1 MNHNS, CDR2 SASEGT. The V end was cut by 6 bases, the J end by 0 bases, with 9 bases between. The CDR3 is 14 residues long. CDR3 amino acids: CASRTLGSNQPQHF. The CDR3 DNA sequence: TGTGCCAGCAGGACCTTAGGTAGCAATCAGCCCCAGCATTTT.

The CDR3 here is CSARRGGRAGIGGELFF. CDR3 bases: TGCAGTGCTAGAAGAGGCGGGAGGGCCGGAATTGGCGGGGAGCTGTTTTTT. V and J are TRBV20-1 and TRBJ2-2; 9 bases are shared with TRBD2. Trimming removed 2 bases from V and 7 bases from J; junction bases left unmatched: 14. The CDR3 has 17 residues. Germline-derived CDR1 and CDR2 are DFQATT and SNEGSKA (reference sequence).

This clonotype was observed a few times. The chain recombines TRBV11-2 with TRBJ2-7; 7 bases fit TRBD1. This CDR3 is 15 amino acids long. Germline V gene lookup returns CDR1 SGHAT and CDR2 FQNNGV. J lost 0 bases, V lost 3 bases, and 5 bases had no gene match. CDR3 in amino acids: CASSFPRDSSYEQYF. DNA for the CDR3: TGTGCCAGCAGCTTCCCCCGGGACAGCTCCTACGAGCAGTACTTC.

The V and J genes are TRBV25-1 and TRBJ2-7; 7 bases map to TRBD1. Germline lookup yields CDR1 MGHDK and CDR2 SYGVNS. The CDR3 covers 18 residues. V was pared by 5 bases and J by 3 bases, with 19 bases of the junction left unmatched. The CDR3 sequence is CASSPLSRDSLMVYEQYF. The DNA for the CDR3 is TGTGCCAGCAGTCCACTTAGCCGGGACAGCCTCATGGTCTACGAGCAGTACTTC.

This clonotype has a handful of counts. The gene calls are TRBV27 and TRBJ2-1; 9 nucleotides align to TRBD2. There are 15 residues in the CDR3. CDR1 MNHEY and CDR2 SMNVEV come from the germline V gene (reference sequence). Trimming cost V 6 bases and J 8 bases; bases outside gene matches: 11. The CDR3 sequence is CASSPRSGSQHEQFF. The CDR3 coding sequence is TGTGCCAGCAGCCCCCGTAGCGGGAGCCAACATGAGCAGTTCTTC.

This clonotype occurred once. The genes are TRBV4-3 and TRBJ2-2, with D unclear. This CDR3 has 15 amino acids. With 0 bases removed from V and 4 bases from J, the gap between germline ends came to 9 bases. The germline CDR1 and CDR2 sequences are LGHNA and YSLEER. The CDR3 region has the DNA TGCGCCAGCAGCCAAGATCGGCTTCCCACCGGGGAGCTGTTTTTT. Encoded protein: CASSQDRLPTGELFF.

This clonotype was seen a few times. V gene TRBV12-3 or TRBV12-4 combines with J gene TRBJ1-2; D remains unclear. Deletions cut 3 bases from V and 4 bases from J, with 15 bases between. The CDR3 is 15 amino acids. The CDR3 DNA is TGTGCCAGCAGTTTCTACCCGGGGAGTCCCTATGGCTACACCTTC. This encodes CASSFYPGSPYGYTF.

As regards this clonotype: A read error may account for a junction end that differs from germline. The gene calls are TRBV7-7 and TRBJ2-5; 9 bases fit TRBD1. Germline values: CDR1 SSHAT, CDR2 FNYEAQ (reference sequence). This CDR3 spans 15 amino acids. CDR3 sequence (DNA): TGTGCTAGCACCCACGGACAGGGGATAATGGAGACCCAGTACTTC. This sequence encodes CASTHGQGIMETQYF.

The genes are TRBV4-3 and TRBJ1-1; D unresolved. Germline V CDR1 and CDR2: LGHNA, YSLEER. V was trimmed by 4 bases and J by 1 base, leaving 13 bases between them. The CDR3 loop spans 15 amino acids. CDR3: CASSLWAGSNTEAFF. CDR3 in DNA: TGCGCCAGCAGCCTCTGGGCGGGCTCGAACACTGAAGCTTTCTTT.

V gene TRBV7-2 combines with J gene TRBJ2-5; 7 bases are a match to TRBD1. V shed 6 bases, J shed 5 bases, and the junction held 9 bases outside the gene matches. This CDR3 is 14 amino acids long. The germline CDR1 and CDR2 sequences are SGHTA and FQGNSA. In DNA form, the CDR3 reads TGTGCCAGCAGAAGGACAGGTGCCGGGGAGACCCAGTACTTC. This gives the protein CASRRTGAGETQYF.

V usage is TRBV4-3 and J usage is TRBJ2-2; D gene unclear. CDR1 is LGHNA, CDR2 YSLEER, per germline. V lost 0 bases and J 6 bases, leaving 5 bases between the germline ends. The CDR3 consists of 13 residues. The CDR3 region has the DNA TGCGCCAGCAGCCAAGAGGCAGCCGGGGAGCTGTTTTTT. Translation gives CASSQEAAGELFF.

The rearrangement uses TRBV27 and TRBJ2-2, with TRBD1 matching over 9 bases. The CDR3 covers 14 residues. Germline values: CDR1 MNHEY, CDR2 SMNVEV (reference sequence). Trimming cost V 7 bases and J 5 bases; bases outside gene matches: 5. As DNA, the CDR3 is TGTGCCAGCATGCCGGGGACAGGGACCGGGGAGCTGTTTTTT. This translates into CASMPGTGTGELFF.

This chain connects TRBV18 to TRBJ2-1; 13 positions match TRBD2. V dropped 0 bases and J dropped 4; count of bases not matched to a gene: 3. Germline V gene lookup returns CDR1 KGHSH and CDR2 LQKENI. CDR3 length: 17 residues. The CDR3 DNA sequence: TGTGCCAGCTCACCACCGACTAGCGGGGGGCGTTACAATGAGCAGTTCTTC. Translation gives CASSPPTSGGRYNEQFF.

In its sample, this clonotype was seen a few times. This chain links TRBV5-1 with TRBJ2-7; maybe TRBD2 (5 bases). The V gene lost 3 bases and the J gene lost 0 bases, with 19 bases spanning the gap. This CDR3 spans 17 amino acids. Germline assignment: CDR1 SGHRS and CDR2 YFSETQ. Here the CDR3 reads CASSSRPSLGGSYEQYF. CDR3 nucleotide sequence: TGCGCCAGCAGCTCCCGACCCTCCCTCGGAGGCTCCTACGAGCAGTACTTC.

The chain links TRBV5-1 to TRBJ1-6; D is ambiguous. With 0 bases removed from V and 16 bases from J, the gap between germline ends came to 11 bases. This CDR3 is 12 amino acids long. The V gene's germline CDR1 is SGHRS and CDR2 YFSETQ. CDR3 in DNA: TGCGCCAGCAGCTTGGCCGGGTTCCCGCTCCACTTT. It is translated as CASSLAGFPLHF.

This clonotype was counted a few times. V usage is TRBV14 and J usage is TRBJ2-7; perhaps TRBD2 as D (5 bases). The CDR3 loop spans 13 amino acids. Trimming pared 1 base from V and 6 bases from J, leaving 10 bases between. In germline, CDR1 is SGHDN, CDR2 FVKESK. DNA of the CDR3: TGTGCCAGCAGCCAAGCTATAGCGAGCGAGCAGTACTTC. Amino acids: CASSQAIASEQYF.